A single sample gave rise to the 16 T cell receptor beta chains below, sequenced in a study of STAT5B mutations in CD4+ large granular lymphocyte leukemia. The assay was immunoSEQ multiplex PCR, and TCRdb's table has in-frame clones only and misses some. Of 37,000 or so clones in the sample, roughly 79% are singletons; the top ten hold 3% to 4%. Sequencing used CD4+ T cells from blood buffy coats. The origin of the receptors is a human donor in good health.

The rearrangement links TRBV27 to TRBJ2-7; 12 positions agree with TRBD1. Germline values: CDR1 MNHEY, CDR2 SMNVEV (reference sequence). Unmatched junction bases numbered 19, after V lost 5 bases and J lost 8 bases. The CDR3 runs to 18 residues. DNA for the CDR3: TGTGCCAGCAGTCCGGGACAGGGGGCCCTCCTCGCCCCCTTCCAGCAGTACTTC. As protein: CASSPGQGALLAPFQQYF.

The V call is TRBV9, the J call TRBJ1-3; D is undetermined. Trimming left V 3 bases short and J 0 bases short, with 7 bases between. The CDR3 length is 14 residues. The germline gives CDR1 SGDLS, CDR2 YYNGEE. CDR3 sequence (DNA): TGTGCCAGCAGCGCACAGAGCTCTGGAAACACCATATATTTT. It specifies CASSAQSSGNTIYF. The whole variable domain, remainder taken from reference TRBV9 and TRBJ1-3, is DSGVTQTPKHLITATGQRVTLRCSPRSGDLSVYWYQQSLDQGLQFLIQYYNGEERAKGNILERFSAQQFPDLHSELNLSSLELGDSALYFCASSAQSSGNTIYFGEGSWLTVV.

The V gene is TRBV6-6, the J gene TRBJ1-2; tentatively, D is TRBD1 (6 bases). The V end lost 7 bases, the J end lost 6 bases, and 18 bases lay between the germline ends. Germline V CDR1 and CDR2: MNHNY, SVGAGI (reference sequence). The CDR3 has 14 amino acids. CDR3 loop: CASTSRGGADGYTF. In DNA form, the CDR3 reads TGTGCCAGCACCTCACGAGGGGGGGCGGATGGCTACACCTTC.

V is TRBV30 and J is TRBJ2-7, with D perhaps TRBD1 or TRBD2 (6 bases each). Germline CDR1 is GTSNPN and CDR2 is SVGIG (reference sequence). The CDR3 runs to 14 residues. Trimming removed 4 bases at V and 3 bases at J, with 16 bases between. CDR3 region: CAWKYYGGGYEQYF. As DNA, the CDR3 is TGTGCCTGGAAATACTACGGGGGCGGCTACGAGCAGTACTTC. Full variable domain (remainder filled in from reference TRBV30 and TRBJ2-7): SQTIHQWPATLVQPVGSPLSLECTVEGTSNPNLYWYRQAAGRGLQLLFYSVGIGQISSEVPQNLSASRPQDRQFILSSKKLLLSDSGFYLCAWKYYGGGYEQYFGPGTRLTVT.

V usage is TRBV4-2 and J usage is TRBJ2-3, with D possibly TRBD2 on 6 matching bases. The germline V gene has CDR1 LGHNA and CDR2 YNFKEQ. The V end lost 4 bases, the J end lost 0 bases, and 14 bases lay between the germline ends. There are 16 residues in the CDR3. CDR3 DNA: TGTGCCAGCAGCCCATGGGCGGGAAGCAGCACAGATACGCAGTATTTT. Protein: CASSPWAGSSTDTQYF.

V usage is TRBV7-8 and J usage is TRBJ2-1; 7 nucleotides agree with TRBD2. V was pared by 1 base and J by 7 bases, with 4 bases of the junction left unmatched. Per germline, CDR1 SGHVS and CDR2 FQNEAQ. The CDR3 is 14 amino acids. This chain's CDR3 is CASSLGGGVNEQFF. In DNA, the CDR3 is TGTGCCAGCAGCTTAGGGGGGGGAGTAAATGAGCAGTTCTTC.

In this sample, this clone turned up a few times. The rearrangement uses TRBV10-3 and TRBJ1-6; TRBD1 matches at 9 bases. V was clipped by 0 bases and J by 9 bases; unmatched bases: 6. The CDR3 totals 16 residues. Germline CDR1 ENHRY, CDR2 SYGVKD. The CDR3: CAISESPGQGSSPLHF. The CDR3 DNA follows: TGTGCCATCAGTGAGTCGCCTGGACAGGGGAGTTCACCCCTCCACTTT.

The chain joins TRBV9 to TRBJ2-2; D is possibly TRBD1 or TRBD2 (5 bases each). Per the germline V gene, CDR1 is SGDLS and CDR2 is YYNGEE. The V and J ends lost 4 bases and 1 base respectively, with 14 bases between them. The CDR3 is made up of 16 amino acids. DNA of the CDR3: TGTGCCAGCAGCCCCCGCGGTGGGGGGAACACCGGGGAGCTGTTTTTT. This translates into CASSPRGGGNTGELFF.

Concerning this clone: This sample also contains other DNA sequences that code for the same CDR3. The CDR3: CAWSVLDTQYF. Here the CDR3 DNA reads TGTGCCTGGAGTGTGTTGGATACGCAGTATTTT. The chain carries TRBV30 and TRBJ2-3; no definite D call. The length of the CDR3 is 11 residues. Trimming shortened V by 0 bases and J by 6 bases, and 4 bases separated the two germline ends. Germline V gene sequence: CDR1 GTSNPN, CDR2 SVGIG (reference sequence).

The chain is built from TRBV5-5 and TRBJ2-7, with 7 positions matching TRBD2. The CDR3 totals 16 residues. V lost 0 bases and J lost 0; bases outside the gene matches: 6. CDR1 SGHKS and CDR2 YYEKEE come from the germline V gene (reference sequence). The chain's CDR3 is CASSLVGTKISYEQYF. The CDR3 DNA is TGTGCCAGCAGCTTGGTTGGGACTAAAATCTCCTACGAGCAGTACTTC.

This clone was recorded once. The V and J genes are TRBV28 and TRBJ1-4; 8 positions agree with TRBD1. The germline V gene has CDR1 MDHEN and CDR2 SYDVKM. The CDR3 consists of 17 residues. Germline trimming cut 7 bases from V and 2 bases from J; bases unmatched to any gene: 12. CDR3 nucleotides: TGTGCCAGCACCCCCATCGGACAGGGCACTACTAATGAAAAACTGTTTTTT. As protein: CASTPIGQGTTNEKLFF.

The rearrangement joins TRBV6-1 to TRBJ2-7; 9 bases are shared with TRBD1. The junction had 1 base not matched to a gene; V was cut back by 6 bases and J by 4 bases. Germline V gene lookup returns CDR1 MNHNS and CDR2 SASEGT. The length of the CDR3 is 12 residues. CDR3 loop: CASRDRGYEQYF. CDR3 coding DNA: TGTGCCAGCAGGGACAGGGGATACGAGCAGTACTTC.

This chain links TRBV12-2 with TRBJ2-5; the table gives TRBD1 as D, unverified against the DNA. TRBV12-2 is given as a pseudogene. The CDR3 runs to 13 residues. The CDR3 loop is CASRLEGEETQYF. Written as DNA, the CDR3 is TGTGCAAGTCGTCTTGAAGGGGAAGAGACCCAGTACTTC.

In its sample, this clone was seen a few times. This chain connects TRBV9 to TRBJ1-2; 8 bases match TRBD1. The CDR3 covers 13 residues. V lost 3 bases, J lost 4 bases, and 2 bases stayed unmatched. In germline, CDR1 is SGDLS, CDR2 YYNGEE. The CDR3 sequence: CASSDGQGYGYTF. DNA for the CDR3: TGTGCCAGCAGCGACGGACAGGGCTATGGCTACACCTTC.

This clone was counted once. This chain links TRBV15 with TRBJ2-6; TRBD2 is a possible D gene (5 bases). V shed 7 bases and J shed 6 bases, with 10 bases lying between them. CDR1 and CDR2 from the germline V gene are LNHNV and YYDKDF (reference sequence). The CDR3 is 13 amino acids. The CDR3: CATTPGLANVLTF. CDR3 DNA sequence: TGTGCCACCACCCCAGGACTGGCCAACGTCCTGACTTTC. Complete variable domain (other parts from reference TRBV15 and TRBJ2-6): DAMVIQNPRYQVTQFGKPVTLSCSQTLNHNVMYWYQQKSSQAPKLLFHYYDKDFNNEADTPDNFQSRRPNTSFCFLDIRSPGLGDTAMYLCATTPGLANVLTFGAGSRLTVL.

This chain uses TRBV11-3 with TRBJ2-1; 10 nucleotides match TRBD2. The CDR3 is 19 residues long. The V gene end was trimmed by 1 base and the J gene end by 7 bases; junction bases not matched to a gene: 16. CDR1 is SGHNT and CDR2 is YENEEA in the germline V gene. DNA for the CDR3: TGTGCCAGCAGCTTAGGGGGGGCACCTAGCGGGAGTGTCCCTAATGAGCAGTTCTTC. Protein sequence: CASSLGGAPSGSVPNEQFF.